The 22 T cell receptor beta chains given below trace back to one sample, sequenced in a study of CD8+CD57+ T cells in acquired aplastic anemia. The TCR beta profiling, which covered VDJ combination and CDR3 sequence, was carried out using genomic DNA as the template. TCRdb fed the reads into MiXCR, producing one record per CDR3 protein. The repertoire consists of 180,000 or so distinct CDR3 sequences, with 45% to 50% occurring once and the leading ten covering around 2.7%. Material for sequencing was sorted CD4+, CD8+, or CD8+CD57+ T cells (not recorded which) from PBMCs. Source of these receptors: a human donor in good health.

The gene calls are TRBV29-1 and TRBJ2-7; TRBD1 or TRBD2 may be the D gene (5 bases each). The CDR3 spans 13 residues. Trimming pared 4 bases from V and 3 bases from J, leaving 13 bases between. Germline V gene data show CDR1 as SQVTM and CDR2 as ANQGSEA. The CDR3 protein is CSVGDGGDYEQYF. The CDR3 region has the DNA TGCAGCGTTGGGGACGGTGGGGACTACGAGCAGTACTTC.

The chain recombines TRBV29-1 with TRBJ2-5; tentative D call: TRBD1 (6 bases). There are 11 residues in the CDR3. The V gene lost 5 bases and the J gene lost 9 bases, with 13 bases spanning the gap. CDR1 SQVTM and CDR2 ANQGSEA come from the germline V gene. Written as DNA, the CDR3 is TGCAGCGTTTTCAGGGGTGAGGCCCAGTACTTC. It yields the protein CSVFRGEAQYF.

This chain uses TRBV3-1 with TRBJ2-1; D may correspond to TRBD1 or TRBD2 (6 bases each). The CDR3 is 17 residues long. The V and J ends lost 0 bases and 8 bases respectively, with 20 bases between them. Germline CDR1 LGHDT, CDR2 YNNKEL (reference sequence). The CDR3 loop is CASSQDRERGVRHEQFF. The CDR3 DNA sequence: TGTGCCAGCAGCCAAGATAGGGAAAGGGGGGTTAGACATGAGCAGTTCTTC.

This clonotype has more than one count but fewer than ten. This sequence joins TRBV6-1 and TRBJ1-4; the match to TRBD1 covers 7 bases. Germline CDR1 is MNHNS and CDR2 is SASEGT. This CDR3 spans 16 amino acids. Unmatched junction bases numbered 6, after V lost 5 bases and J lost 0 bases. The CDR3 sequence: CASSRDRAATNEKLFF. CDR3 DNA sequence: TGTGCCAGCAGTAGGGACAGAGCTGCAACTAATGAAAAACTGTTTTTT.

The chain couples TRBV20-1 to TRBJ2-3; TRBD2 matches at 8 bases. Trimming at V came to 5 bases and at J to 4 bases, leaving 11 bases not matched to a gene. CDR3 length equals 15 residues. Germline V lookup: CDR1 DFQATT, CDR2 SNEGSKA (reference sequence). CDR3 nucleotide sequence: TGCAGTGCTGAGGGGGAGAGCGGGAGACCAGATACGCAGTATTTT. Protein sequence: CSAEGESGRPDTQYF.

This sequence joins TRBV20-1 and TRBJ1-2; maybe TRBD1 (5 bases). This CDR3 comprises 14 residues. Between the trimmed V and J ends, which lost 5 bases and 8 bases, there was a span of 21 bases. In germline, CDR1 is DFQATT, CDR2 SNEGSKA (reference sequence). DNA of the CDR3: TGCAGTGCTCGAACGGACCTACAGGCCGTGGGCTACACCTTC. It is translated as CSARTDLQAVGYTF.

V and J are TRBV9 and TRBJ2-6; D is perhaps TRBD1 (5 bases). The length of the CDR3 is 16 residues. V was cut by 0 bases and J by 2 bases, with 9 bases left in between. Germline CDR1 reads SGDLS; CDR2 reads YYNGEE. The CDR3 DNA reads as TGTGCCAGCAGCGTAGCAGGGAATGCTGGGGCCAACGTCCTGACTTTC. It encodes CASSVAGNAGANVLTF.

The chain recombines TRBV12-3 or TRBV12-4 with TRBJ1-2, with D tentatively TRBD1 (6 bases). CDR3 length: 16 residues. Trimming removed 6 bases from V and 4 bases from J, with 21 bases in between. CDR3 loop: CASSLDRRASSYGYTF. The CDR3 region has the DNA TGTGCCAGCAGCCTCGACAGGAGGGCCTCGAGCTATGGCTACACCTTC.

This clonotype was counted only a few times. The chain has TRBV24-1 and TRBJ1-5, with no clear D. Trimming took 1 base from V and 5 from J, leaving 5 bases between them. From germline, CDR1 is KGHDR and CDR2 SFDVKD. The CDR3 extends over 13 amino acids. CDR3 region: CATSDFRDQPQHF. As DNA, the CDR3 is TGTGCCACCAGTGATTTTAGAGATCAGCCCCAGCATTTT.

This clonotype was recorded at least ten times. The chain carries TRBV3-1 and TRBJ2-5, with a possible D match to TRBD1 (6 bases). CDR3 size: 13 residues. Germline V lookup: CDR1 LGHDT, CDR2 YNNKEL (reference sequence). Trimming shortened V by 4 bases and J by 5 bases, and 11 bases separated the two germline ends. For the CDR3, the DNA is TGTGCCAGCAGCCTCCAGGGGCCCGAGACCCAGTACTTC. Its translation: CASSLQGPETQYF.

The rearrangement uses TRBV2 and TRBJ1-1; D unclear. Trimming took 10 bases from V and 7 from J, leaving 13 bases between them. The CDR3 totals 11 residues. CDR1 is SNHLY, CDR2 FYNNEI, per germline. CDR3 residues: CANIPQYEAFF. The CDR3, as DNA: TGTGCCAACATCCCGCAGTATGAAGCTTTCTTT.

The rearrangement links TRBV29-1 to TRBJ2-1; D is undetermined. Germline CDR1 reads SQVTM; CDR2 reads ANQGSEA. The CDR3 contains 13 residues. The V end lost 1 base, the J end lost 4 bases, and 8 bases lay between the germline ends. In DNA, the CDR3 is TGCAGCGTTGAAGGGCCGGAGTACAATGAGCAGTTCTTC. Translating gives CSVEGPEYNEQFF.

This clonotype was found once. V gene TRBV5-6 combines with J gene TRBJ2-5; TRBD2 aligns across 12 bases. CDR3 size: 18 residues. V shed 0 bases and J 2 bases; nucleotides not matched to a gene: 8. Looked up from germline, CDR1 is SGHDT and CDR2 is YYEEEE. CDR3 residues: CASSLETSGRRGQETQYF. The CDR3 DNA reads TGTGCCAGCAGCTTGGAGACTAGCGGGAGAAGGGGGCAAGAGACCCAGTACTTC. Full variable domain (missing parts from reference TRBV5-6 and TRBJ2-5): DAGVTQSPTHLIKTRGQQVTLRCSPKSGHDTVSWYQQALGQGPQFIFQYYEEEERQRGNFPDRFSGHQFPNYSSELNVNALLLGDSALYLCASSLETSGRRGQETQYFGPGTRLLVL.

This clonotype was observed many times. The rearrangement joins TRBV2 to TRBJ2-1, with 8 bases matching TRBD1. The V gene's germline CDR1 is SNHLY and CDR2 FYNNEI. V lost 6 bases and J lost 5; bases outside the gene matches: 6. CDR3 size: 14 residues. This CDR3 reads CASRGGTGNNEQFF. DNA of the CDR3: TGTGCCAGCAGAGGCGGGACAGGAAACAATGAGCAGTTCTTC.

The rearrangement links TRBV20-1 to TRBJ2-7; 10 bases fit TRBD1. Germline assignment: CDR1 DFQATT and CDR2 SNEGSKA (reference sequence). The V and J ends lost 6 bases and 2 bases, in that order; junction bases with no gene match: 4. The CDR3 is made up of 13 amino acids. The CDR3 DNA is TGCAGTGCGGGACAGGGGCGAACCTACGAGCAGTACTTC. It encodes CSAGQGRTYEQYF.

This clonotype occurred once. A much larger clone differs by one base, so this may be a read error. J is TRBJ1-5 and V is TRBV19; 7 nucleotides agree with TRBD1. This CDR3 spans 17 amino acids. V gave up 9 bases and J gave up 3 bases; unmatched junction bases: 17. CDR1 is LNHDA, CDR2 SQIVND, per germline (reference sequence). The CDR3 DNA sequence: TGTGCCAGCGGGGGCGATCGGGACAGAAAGTTCAATCAGCCCCAGCATTTT. Translating gives CASGGDRDRKFNQPQHF.

As to this clonotype: A read error is possible here, since a much larger clone lies one base away. This chain uses TRBV20-1 with TRBJ2-1, with 10 bases lining up with TRBD2. V trimming: 3 bases; J trimming: 5 bases; junction bases outside the gene matches: 10. The CDR3 runs to 16 residues. The germline V gene encodes CDR1 DFQATT and CDR2 SNEGSKA (reference sequence). In DNA form, the CDR3 reads TGCAGTGCTAGGAGCATCATAGCGGGAGGAAACAATGAGCAGTTCTTC. It is translated as CSARSIIAGGNNEQFF.

This clonotype has at least ten counts. The chain recombines TRBV12-3 or TRBV12-4 with TRBJ1-3, with D possibly TRBD1 on 5 matching bases. The V end was cut by 9 bases, the J end by 4 bases, with 10 bases between. The CDR3 is 12 residues long. The CDR3 region is CASGKGGNTIYF. The DNA for the CDR3 is TGTGCCAGTGGAAAGGGGGGAAACACCATATATTTT.

This rearrangement joins TRBV18 to TRBJ2-5; no clear D gene. The V end was cut by 5 bases, the J end by 2 bases, with 9 bases between. The CDR3 runs 13 residues. Germline V CDR1 and CDR2: KGHSH, LQKENI. The CDR3 region is CASSESRQETQYF. The CDR3 DNA is TGTGCCAGCTCAGAGAGCAGACAAGAGACCCAGTACTTC.

The chain is built from TRBV11-2 and TRBJ2-3; TRBD2 agrees at 10 bases. The CDR3 has 17 amino acids. V shed 6 bases and J 3 bases; nucleotides not matched to a gene: 12. Germline-derived CDR1 and CDR2 are SGHAT and FQNNGV. The CDR3 spells CASSRRIPGLATDTQYF. The CDR3 nucleotides are TGTGCCAGCAGTAGAAGAATTCCGGGACTAGCGACAGATACGCAGTATTTT. The variable domain in full, completed from reference TRBV11-2 and TRBJ2-3, reads EAGVAQSPRYKIIEKRQSVAFWCNPISGHATLYWYQQILGQGPKLLIQFQNNGVVDDSQLPKDRFSAERLKGVDSTLKIQPAKLEDSAVYLCASSRRIPGLATDTQYFGPGTRLTVL.

This clonotype was recorded once. This CDR3 is missing its conserved last phenylalanine or tryptophan, likely due to a read error. J is TRBJ2-1 and V is TRBV24-1; 7 positions agree with TRBD2. This CDR3 contains 13 residues. Germline V gene data show CDR1 as KGHDR and CDR2 as SFDVKD. The V and J ends lost 10 bases and 4 bases, in that order; junction bases with no gene match: 6. The CDR3 DNA follows: TGTGCCACTGGGGACTATCTTTACAATGAGCAGTTCTCC. It encodes CATGDYLYNEQFS.

This clonotype appeared many times. The rearrangement joins TRBV2 to TRBJ2-5; D is ambiguous. The CDR3 is 10 amino acids. V lost 7 bases to trimming and J lost 7 bases, with 7 bases between them. Germline V gives CDR1 SNHLY, CDR2 FYNNEI. CDR3 in amino acids: CASNGVTQYF. CDR3 sequence (DNA): TGTGCCAGCAACGGAGTGACCCAGTACTTC.